This TCR beta chain was captured in a study of OX40 agonist ivuxolimab in advanced cancers. The wider study: The dose-escalation cohort was approximately 85% male, with a mean age of about 56 years, ranging about 20 to 85. The study's findings and limits: In the 0.1 to 3.0 mg/kg range, CD4+ and CD8+ blood T cells had expanded clonally by week 6. Some patients without response likewise showed low normalized clonal expansion.

Points on this clone: The antigen is unknown.

Data came from immunoSEQ multiplex PCR; TCRdb stores just in-frame clones and leaves some out. Of 90,000 or so clones listed, around 90% are singletons. V lost 3 bases, J lost 0 bases, and 9 bases lay in between. This CDR3 is 16 amino acids long. Germline CDR1 reads MDHEN; CDR2 reads SYDVKM. The sequence derives from an adult with an advanced solid tumor such as melanoma, head and neck, liver or kidney cancer. The sequenced sample was CD4+ or CD8+ T cells sorted from blood, obtained in a trial of the OX40 agonist ivuxolimab. The chain carries TRBV28 and TRBJ2-6; a weak D match, TRBD1 (6 bases). This CDR3 is CASSFGQLSGANVLTF. CDR3 sequence (DNA): TGTGCCAGCAGTTTCGGACAGCTCTCTGGGGCCAACGTCCTGACTTTC.